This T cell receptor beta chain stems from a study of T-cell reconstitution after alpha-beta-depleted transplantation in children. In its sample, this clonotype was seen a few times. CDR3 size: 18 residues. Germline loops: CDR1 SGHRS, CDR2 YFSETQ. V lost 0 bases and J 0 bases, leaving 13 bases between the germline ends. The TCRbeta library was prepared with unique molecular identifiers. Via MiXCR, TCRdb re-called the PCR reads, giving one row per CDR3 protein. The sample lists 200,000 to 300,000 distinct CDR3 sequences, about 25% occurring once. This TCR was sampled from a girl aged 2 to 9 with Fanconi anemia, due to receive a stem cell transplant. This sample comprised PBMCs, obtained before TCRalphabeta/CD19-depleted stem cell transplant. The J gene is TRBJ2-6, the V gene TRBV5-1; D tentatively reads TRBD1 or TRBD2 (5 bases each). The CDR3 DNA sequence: TGCGCCAGCAGCTTGGCGGCAGGGAGTCCCTCTGGGGCCAACGTCCTGACTTTC. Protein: CASSLAAGSPSGANVLTF.